This entry lists 30 T cell receptor beta chains sequenced from one sample in a study of post-analysis software for immune sequencing data. Study findings and constraints: The study found TRBV5-6, TRBV5-1 and TRBV20-1 among about 5 TRBV segments more frequent in patients than controls.

Included in the TCR beta cDNA libraries were unique molecular identifiers. TCRdb fed the PCR reads into MiXCR, producing one record per CDR3 protein. The repertoire holds more than 450,000 distinct CDR3 sequences, with less than 40% as singletons. Antigen specificity for these receptors is unknown. Material for sequencing was blood. All receptors come from a girl aged 2 to 17 with multiple sclerosis.

This chain links TRBV6-1 with TRBJ1-2; the D is unclear. V lost 8 bases and J 3 bases, leaving 10 bases between the germline ends. This CDR3 has 12 residues. The V gene's germline CDR1 is MNHNS and CDR2 SASEGT. The CDR3 is CASVGNYYGYTF. The CDR3 DNA follows: TGTGCCAGCGTAGGCAACTACTATGGCTACACCTTC.

The rearrangement links TRBV29-1 to TRBJ1-4, with 11 bases fitting TRBD1. The ends lost 7 bases at V and 10 bases at J; junction bases unmatched: 8. The CDR3 covers 13 residues. CDR1 SQVTM and CDR2 ANQGSEA come from the germline V gene. The CDR3 sequence: CSATGTGGRKLFF. CDR3 sequence (DNA): TGCAGCGCTACCGGGACAGGGGGAAGAAAACTGTTTTTT.

In its sample, this clonotype was seen a few times. The chain employs TRBV6-6 and TRBJ2-1; D is uncertain. Germline V gene data show CDR1 as MNHNY and CDR2 as SVGAGI (reference sequence). Trimming left V 4 bases short and J 0 bases short, with 16 bases between. The CDR3 is 17 residues long. The CDR3 coding sequence is TGTGCCAGCAGTTCCGAGCCTCCTTCCTCCTCCTACAATGAGCAGTTCTTC. Its protein is CASSSEPPSSSYNEQFF.

CDR3 loop: CSVGTSGAYNEQFF. CDR3 in DNA: TGCAGCGTTGGGACTAGCGGGGCCTACAATGAGCAGTTCTTC. The rearrangement links TRBV29-1 to TRBJ2-1, with 12 positions matching TRBD2. The CDR3 spans 14 residues. The V gene end was trimmed by 4 bases and the J gene end by 2 bases; junction bases not matched to a gene: 0. Looked up from germline, CDR1 is SQVTM and CDR2 is ANQGSEA.

This clonotype was counted a few times. This chain connects TRBV5-1 to TRBJ1-2; no firm D call. CDR1 is SGHRS, CDR2 YFSETQ, per germline. The CDR3 contains 15 residues. The germline V and J ends were trimmed by 0 bases and 0 bases, with 9 bases remaining between them. CDR3 in DNA: TGCGCCAGCAGCTTGGAGAACGCCGCTAACTATGGCTACACCTTC. This sequence encodes CASSLENAANYGYTF.

The chain employs TRBV24-1 and TRBJ1-2; TRBD1 might be the D (5 bases). The CDR3 consists of 13 residues. The V end was cut by 9 bases, the J end by 4 bases, with 14 bases between. Per the germline V gene, CDR1 is KGHDR and CDR2 is SFDVKD. The CDR3 reads CATSGGQVYGYTF. CDR3 in DNA: TGTGCCACCTCAGGCGGACAAGTCTATGGCTACACCTTC.

This chain uses TRBV6-5 with TRBJ1-1; D remains ambiguous. The CDR3 consists of 14 residues. The V and J ends lost 6 bases and 4 bases respectively, with 15 bases between them. Germline loops: CDR1 MNHEY, CDR2 SVGAGI. The CDR3 region has the DNA TGTGCCAGCAGCCGCCTGAGCGGAATCACTGAAGCTTTCTTT. This sequence encodes CASSRLSGITEAFF.

This clonotype was found a few times. DNA for the CDR3: TGTGCCAGCAGCTCTAACTCTTGGACCCAGTACTTC. Its translation is CASSSNSWTQYF. The chain carries TRBV7-2 and TRBJ2-7; D remains unclear. The better agreement between TRBJ2-5 and the DNA end casts doubt on the J call. From germline, CDR1 is SGHTA and CDR2 FQGNSA. CDR3 size: 12 residues.

This clonotype was observed a handful of times. The chain recombines TRBV6-6 with TRBJ2-1; TRBD1 is a possible D gene (6 bases). The germline V and J ends were trimmed by 5 bases and 2 bases, with 16 bases remaining between them. CDR1 and CDR2 from the germline V gene are MNHNY and SVGAGI (reference sequence). CDR3 length equals 16 residues. In DNA, the CDR3 is TGTGCCAGCAGTACAGGACTTACAGGGCCCTACAATGAGCAGTTCTTC. This translates into CASSTGLTGPYNEQFF.

This clonotype has a count of ten or more. The rearrangement joins TRBV6-2 or TRBV6-3 to TRBJ1-4, with a tentative D call TRBD1 (5 bases). The length of the CDR3 is 20 residues. Germline values: CDR1 MNHEY, CDR2 SVGEGT. Trimming cost V 0 bases and J 0 bases, with 20 bases left between them. The CDR3 spells CASSYSLPRDSYATNEKLFF. CDR3 in DNA: TGTGCCAGCAGTTACTCGCTCCCCCGGGACTCCTATGCAACTAATGAAAAACTGTTTTTT.

A few counts support this clonotype. The gene calls are TRBV11-2 and TRBJ2-3; D gene unclear. Germline loops: CDR1 SGHAT, CDR2 FQNNGV. The V gene lost 5 bases and the J gene lost 2 bases, with 11 bases spanning the gap. This CDR3 spans 14 amino acids. The CDR3, as DNA: TGTGCCAGCAGCCTCAGGTTACACACAGATACGCAGTATTTT. It specifies CASSLRLHTDTQYF.

The V and J genes are TRBV4-1 and TRBJ1-5, with D hard to call. The CDR3 length is 14 residues. Germline V gene lookup returns CDR1 MGHRA and CDR2 YSYEKL. V lost 4 bases and J lost 4, with 11 bases in between. CDR3 protein: CASSLWTANQPQHF. In nucleotides, the CDR3 is TGCGCCAGCAGCCTCTGGACGGCGAATCAGCCCCAGCATTTT.

The sample holds a few counts of this clonotype. J is TRBJ2-5 and V is TRBV12-3 or TRBV12-4, with D maybe TRBD2 (6 bases). V was trimmed by 5 bases and J by 11 bases, leaving 15 bases between them. CDR3 length: 12 residues. CDR3 sequence (DNA): TGTGCCAGCAGTCCGGAGGGGCCTGGGCAGTACTTC. This gives the protein CASSPEGPGQYF.

The chain is built from TRBV15 and TRBJ2-3, with a possible D match to TRBD2 (5 bases). Germline lookup yields CDR1 LNHNV and CDR2 YYDKDF (reference sequence). CDR3 length: 16 amino acids. The ends were cut back, 1 base at V and 4 bases at J, with 15 bases in the middle. In nucleotides, the CDR3 is TGTGCCACCAGCAGAGTTGCGGGCGAGGGTGCAGATACGCAGTATTTT. As protein: CATSRVAGEGADTQYF.

The rearrangement joins TRBV20-1 to TRBJ1-2; D is ambiguous. Germline V gene lookup returns CDR1 DFQATT and CDR2 SNEGSKA (reference sequence). The CDR3 covers 10 residues. V was cut by 2 bases and J by 7 bases, with 5 bases left in between. The CDR3 sequence: CSARPLGYTF. CDR3 nucleotide sequence: TGCAGTGCTAGACCGCTTGGCTACACCTTC.

The chain couples TRBV6-2 or TRBV6-3 to TRBJ1-5; no clear D gene. This CDR3 has 14 residues. The germline V gene encodes CDR1 MNHEY and CDR2 SVGEGT. Deletions cut 2 bases from V and 0 bases from J, with 5 bases between. CDR3 in amino acids: CASSYGYSNQPQHF. Written as DNA, the CDR3 is TGTGCCAGCAGTTACGGTTATAGCAATCAGCCCCAGCATTTT.

The table lists this clonotype with a few counts. This chain links TRBV9 with TRBJ2-7; 8 positions agree with TRBD2. The J segment lost 2 bases and the V segment lost 0 bases, leaving 7 bases of the junction unmatched. The CDR3 totals 16 residues. The V gene's germline CDR1 is SGDLS and CDR2 YYNGEE. CDR3 residues: CASSVASRGATYEQYF. The CDR3 DNA sequence: TGTGCCAGCAGCGTAGCCTCGCGGGGGGCCACCTACGAGCAGTACTTC.

Comments on this clonotype: The DNA is left out, because the CDR3 cannot be placed on it with certainty; the CDR3 is given as TCRdb lists it. This chain links TRBV21-1 with TRBJ2-6; no DNA check was done on the table's D call, TRBD1. TRBV21-1 is shown as a pseudogene. The CDR3 has 18 amino acids, counting both end residues. The CDR3 protein is CASSKWFGAGSGANVLTF.

This clonotype was detected a few times. CDR3 sequence reads: CASSIRGGAHNEQFF. Here the CDR3 DNA reads TGTGCCAGCAGCATAAGGGGGGGCGCCCACAATGAGCAGTTCTTC. V is TRBV9 and J is TRBJ2-1; weak D call: TRBD2 (7 bases). This CDR3 contains 15 residues. The ends were cut back, 4 bases at V and 5 bases at J, with 16 bases in the middle. The germline gives CDR1 SGDLS, CDR2 YYNGEE. Combining the CDR3 with reference TRBV9 and TRBJ2-1 gives the whole variable domain DSGVTQTPKHLITATGQRVTLRCSPRSGDLSVYWYQQSLDQGLQFLIQYYNGEERAKGNILERFSAQQFPDLHSELNLSSLELGDSALYFCASSIRGGAHNEQFFGPGTRLTVL.

This clonotype has only a few counts. The CDR3, as DNA: TGCGCCAGCAGCCCTCCCGGACAGGGGAAAACAGGGCAGTACTTC. Residues: CASSPPGQGKTGQYF. The rearrangement joins TRBV4-1 to TRBJ2-7; 9 bases line up with TRBD1. V was pared by 4 bases and J by 9 bases, with 13 bases of the junction left unmatched. Germline CDR1 is MGHRA and CDR2 is YSYEKL. CDR3 length: 15 amino acids.

The chain is built from TRBV29-1 and TRBJ1-3, with TRBD1 matching over 11 bases. CDR1 is SQVTM and CDR2 is ANQGSEA in the germline V gene. V was pared by 4 bases and J by 2 bases, with 1 base of the junction left unmatched. The CDR3 extends over 14 amino acids. CDR3 amino acids: CSVGDRGTGNTIYF. The CDR3 nucleotides are TGCAGCGTTGGGGACAGGGGGACTGGAAACACCATATATTTT.

The rearrangement links TRBV7-8 to TRBJ2-7, with D tentatively TRBD1 (6 bases). The V end was cut by 4 bases, the J end by 2 bases, with 15 bases between. The CDR3 consists of 15 residues. CDR1 is SGHVS, CDR2 FQNEAQ, per germline. In DNA form, the CDR3 reads TGTGCCAGCAGCTCAAGGGGCAGGGGACCCTACGAGCAGTACTTC. This translates into CASSSRGRGPYEQYF.

This clonotype occurred a few times. The chain has TRBV28 and TRBJ2-3; perhaps TRBD2 as D (6 bases). Trimming cost V 6 bases and J 4 bases, with 17 bases left between them. Germline CDR1 is MDHEN and CDR2 is SYDVKM. The CDR3 is 15 amino acids. CDR3 protein: CASRTGPREADTQYF. As DNA, the CDR3 is TGTGCCAGCAGGACCGGGCCCAGGGAGGCAGATACGCAGTATTTT.

CDR3 sequence reads: CSARGLGGREKLFF. CDR3 nucleotide sequence: TGCAGTGCTAGAGGCTTAGGGGGGCGGGAAAAACTGTTTTTT. The chain combines TRBV20-1 with TRBJ1-4; a weak D match, TRBD1 (6 bases). The V end was cut by 1 base, the J end by 8 bases, with 14 bases between. This CDR3 is 14 amino acids long. Looked up from germline, CDR1 is DFQATT and CDR2 is SNEGSKA (reference sequence).

CDR3 protein: CASIRRGDEQFF. The CDR3 region has the DNA TGTGCCAGCATCCGGCGGGGGGATGAGCAGTTCTTC. The V and J genes are TRBV12-3 or TRBV12-4 and TRBJ2-1; TRBD2 agrees at 8 bases. This CDR3 is built from 12 residues. V lost 7 bases, J lost 8 bases, and 4 bases stayed unmatched.

This clonotype was seen only a few times. This chain uses TRBV2 with TRBJ2-7, with 7 bases identical to TRBD1. The CDR3 is made up of 13 amino acids. Germline-derived CDR1 and CDR2 are SNHLY and FYNNEI. V shed 8 bases and J 1 base; nucleotides not matched to a gene: 5. CDR3 region: CASCWDRSYEQYF. The CDR3 nucleotides are TGTGCCAGCTGCTGGGACAGATCCTACGAGCAGTACTTC.

Ten or more counts support this clonotype. The V gene is TRBV7-2, the J gene TRBJ1-1, with D unresolved. V was pared by 4 bases and J by 0 bases, with 6 bases between. Per the germline V gene, CDR1 is SGHTA and CDR2 is FQGNSA. The CDR3 has 13 residues. The CDR3 protein is CASSSTVNTEAFF. The CDR3 DNA reads as TGTGCCAGCAGCTCGACGGTGAACACTGAAGCTTTCTTT.

This chain uses TRBV20-1 with TRBJ2-1, with 9 positions matching TRBD2. There are 17 residues in the CDR3. Trimming removed 1 base from V and 0 bases from J; junction bases left unmatched: 7. CDR1 and CDR2 from the germline V gene are DFQATT and SNEGSKA (reference sequence). CDR3 sequence reads: CSARAGGGAYSYNEQFF. The CDR3 DNA reads as TGCAGTGCTAGAGCGGGCGGGGGGGCTTACTCCTACAATGAGCAGTTCTTC.

The table lists this clonotype with a few counts. The chain links TRBV3-1 to TRBJ2-5; TRBD1 might be the D (5 bases). The end of the DNA is better explained by TRBJ2-1, so the J call may be wrong. The CDR3 totals 14 residues. The germline V gene encodes CDR1 LGHDT and CDR2 YNNKEL (reference sequence). CDR3 nucleotide sequence: TGTGCCAGCAGCCACAGACAGTCGCGAGAGACCCAGTTCTTC. It yields the protein CASSHRQSRETQFF.

The chain has TRBV4-2 and TRBJ1-4, with D perhaps TRBD1 (6 bases). V lost 4 bases to trimming and J lost 5 bases, with 17 bases between them. This CDR3 is 16 amino acids long. Germline V lookup: CDR1 LGHNA, CDR2 YNFKEQ. CDR3 region: CASSPGGGDGNEKLFF. CDR3 nucleotides: TGTGCCAGCAGCCCGGGAGGGGGGGACGGGAATGAAAAACTGTTTTTT.